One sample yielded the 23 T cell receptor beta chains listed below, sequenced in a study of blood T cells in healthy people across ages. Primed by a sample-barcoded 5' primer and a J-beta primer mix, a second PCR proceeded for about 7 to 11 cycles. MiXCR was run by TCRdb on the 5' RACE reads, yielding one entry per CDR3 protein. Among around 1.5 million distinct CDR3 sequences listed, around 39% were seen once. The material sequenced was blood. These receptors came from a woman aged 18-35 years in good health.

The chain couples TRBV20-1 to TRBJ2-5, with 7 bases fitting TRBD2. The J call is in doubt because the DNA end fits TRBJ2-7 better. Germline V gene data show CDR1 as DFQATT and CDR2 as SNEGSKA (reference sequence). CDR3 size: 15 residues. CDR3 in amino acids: CSARASRGSTHEQYF. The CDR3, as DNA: TGCAGTGCTAGAGCCTCCCGCGGGAGTACCCACGAGCAGTACTTC.

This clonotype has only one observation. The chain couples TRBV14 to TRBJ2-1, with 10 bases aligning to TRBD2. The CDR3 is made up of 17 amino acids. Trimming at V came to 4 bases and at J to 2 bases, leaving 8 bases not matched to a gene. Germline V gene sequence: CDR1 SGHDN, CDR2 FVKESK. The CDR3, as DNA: TGTGCCAGCAGCCGACGCAAAGGACTAGCGGCCTACAATGAGCAGTTCTTC. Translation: CASSRRKGLAAYNEQFF. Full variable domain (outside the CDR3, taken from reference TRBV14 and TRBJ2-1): EAGVTQFPSHSVIEKGQTVTLRCDPISGHDNLYWYRRVMGKEIKFLLHFVKESKQDESGMPNNRFLAERTGGTYSTLKVQPAELEDSGVYFCASSRRKGLAAYNEQFFGPGTRLTVL.

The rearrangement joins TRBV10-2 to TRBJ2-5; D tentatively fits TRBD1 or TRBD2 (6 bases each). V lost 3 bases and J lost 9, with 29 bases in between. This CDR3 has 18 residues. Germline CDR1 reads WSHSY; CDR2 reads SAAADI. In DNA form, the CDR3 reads TGCGCCAGCAGTGATATGTCGGTGGGGGGCCCTATATTTGGGTCCCAGTACTTC. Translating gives CASSDMSVGGPIFGSQYF.

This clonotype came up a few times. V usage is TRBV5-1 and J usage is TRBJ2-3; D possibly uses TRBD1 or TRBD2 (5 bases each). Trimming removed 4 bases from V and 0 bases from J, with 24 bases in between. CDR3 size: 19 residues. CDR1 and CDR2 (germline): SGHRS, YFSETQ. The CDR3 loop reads CASSPPLGVGTFSTDTQYF. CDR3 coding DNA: TGCGCCAGCAGCCCACCGCTTGGCGTCGGGACCTTTAGCACAGATACGCAGTATTTT.

The DNA for the CDR3 is TGCAGCGTTGGAGAGACAGATATCAACTATGGCTACACCTTC. Its translation is CSVGETDINYGYTF. The genes are TRBV29-1 and TRBJ1-2; weak D call: TRBD1 (5 bases). Trimming took off 4 bases at V and 2 bases at J, with 14 bases between the two ends. CDR1 is SQVTM, CDR2 ANQGSEA, per germline. The CDR3 sequence is 14 residues long. Full variable domain (outside the CDR3, taken from reference TRBV29-1 and TRBJ1-2): SAVISQKPSRDICQRGTSLTIQCQVDSQVTMMFWYRQQPGQSLTLIATANQGSEATYESGFVIDKFPISRPNLTFSTLTVSNMSPEDSSIYLCSVGETDINYGYTFGSGTRLTVV.

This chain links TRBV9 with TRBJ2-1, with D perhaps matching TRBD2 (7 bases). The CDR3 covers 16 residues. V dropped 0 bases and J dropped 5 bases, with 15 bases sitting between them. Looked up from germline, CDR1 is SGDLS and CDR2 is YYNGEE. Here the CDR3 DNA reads TGTGCCAGCAGCGTAGATGGGGGGGGCTATGACAATGAGCAGTTCTTC. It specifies CASSVDGGGYDNEQFF.

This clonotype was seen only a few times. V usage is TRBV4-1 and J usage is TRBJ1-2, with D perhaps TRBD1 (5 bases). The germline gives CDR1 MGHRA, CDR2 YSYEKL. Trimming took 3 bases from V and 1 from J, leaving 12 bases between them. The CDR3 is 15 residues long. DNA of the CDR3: TGCGCCAGCAGCCAGGAGTCGGGGGATAACTATGGCTACACCTTC. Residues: CASSQESGDNYGYTF.

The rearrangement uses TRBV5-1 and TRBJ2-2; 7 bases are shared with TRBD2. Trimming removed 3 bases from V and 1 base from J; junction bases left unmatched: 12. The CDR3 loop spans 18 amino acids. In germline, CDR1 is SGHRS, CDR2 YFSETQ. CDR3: CASSSHRDYDKNTGELFF. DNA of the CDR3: TGCGCCAGCAGCTCCCACCGGGACTATGACAAGAACACCGGGGAGCTGTTTTTT.

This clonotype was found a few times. The CDR3 loop is CSPTGAADTQYF. DNA for the CDR3: TGCAGTCCCACAGGAGCGGCAGATACGCAGTATTTT. The V and J genes are TRBV20-1 and TRBJ2-3; D possibly uses TRBD1 or TRBD2 (5 bases each). Germline V gene sequence: CDR1 DFQATT, CDR2 SNEGSKA (reference sequence). The CDR3 extends over 12 amino acids. With 8 bases removed from V and 4 bases from J, the gap between germline ends came to 13 bases.

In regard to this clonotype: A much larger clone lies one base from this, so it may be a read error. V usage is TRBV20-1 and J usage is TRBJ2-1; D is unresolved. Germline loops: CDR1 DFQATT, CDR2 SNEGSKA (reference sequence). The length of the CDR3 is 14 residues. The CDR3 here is CSARGLNSCNEQFF. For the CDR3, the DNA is TGCAGTGCTAGAGGACTGAACTCCTGCAATGAGCAGTTCTTC.

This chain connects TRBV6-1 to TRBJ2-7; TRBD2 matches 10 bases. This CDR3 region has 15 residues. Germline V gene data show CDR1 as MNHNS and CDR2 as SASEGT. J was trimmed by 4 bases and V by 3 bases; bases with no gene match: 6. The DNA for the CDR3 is TGTGCCAGCAGTGAGCAGCGGGGGGGTTCTTACGAGCAGTACTTC. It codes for CASSEQRGGSYEQYF.

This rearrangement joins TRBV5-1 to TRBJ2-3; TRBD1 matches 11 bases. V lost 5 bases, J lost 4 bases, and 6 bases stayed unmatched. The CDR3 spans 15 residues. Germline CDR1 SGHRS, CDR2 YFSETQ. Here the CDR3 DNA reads TGCGCCAGCAGGTCGGGACAGGGGGGCGCAGATACGCAGTATTTT. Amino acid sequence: CASRSGQGGADTQYF.

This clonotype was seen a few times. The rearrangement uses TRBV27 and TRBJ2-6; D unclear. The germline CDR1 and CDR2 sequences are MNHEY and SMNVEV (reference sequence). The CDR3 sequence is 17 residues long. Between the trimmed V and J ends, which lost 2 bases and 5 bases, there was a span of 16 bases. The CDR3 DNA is TGTGCCAGCAGTTTAAAGCGAGATGTGTCCCGGGCCAACGTCCTGACTTTC. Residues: CASSLKRDVSRANVLTF.

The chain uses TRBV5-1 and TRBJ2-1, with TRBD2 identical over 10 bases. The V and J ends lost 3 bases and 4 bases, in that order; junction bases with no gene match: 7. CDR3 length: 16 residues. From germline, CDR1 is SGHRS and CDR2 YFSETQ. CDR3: CASSSPSGGRYNEQFF. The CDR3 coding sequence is TGCGCCAGCAGCTCACCTAGCGGGGGCCGGTACAATGAGCAGTTCTTC.

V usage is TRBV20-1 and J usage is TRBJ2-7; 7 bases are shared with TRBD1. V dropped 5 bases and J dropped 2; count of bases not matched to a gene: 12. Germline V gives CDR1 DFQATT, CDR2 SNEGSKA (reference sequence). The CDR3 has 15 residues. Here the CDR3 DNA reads TGCAGTGCTGCAGGACAGGCCTACTCTCCCTACGAGCAGTACTTC. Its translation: CSAAGQAYSPYEQYF.

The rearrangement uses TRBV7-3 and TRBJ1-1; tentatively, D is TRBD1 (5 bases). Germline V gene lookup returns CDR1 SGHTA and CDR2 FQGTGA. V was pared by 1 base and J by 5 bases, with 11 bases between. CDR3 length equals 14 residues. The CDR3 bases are TGTGCCAGCAGCTTAAGGTCGGGGGGGACTGAAGCTTTCTTT. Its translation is CASSLRSGGTEAFF.

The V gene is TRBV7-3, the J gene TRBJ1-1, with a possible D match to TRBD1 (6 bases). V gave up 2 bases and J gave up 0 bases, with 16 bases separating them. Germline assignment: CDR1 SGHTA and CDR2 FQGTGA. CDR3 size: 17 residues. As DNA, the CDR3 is TGTGCCAGCAGCTTACAGGGGCCATACCAAATGAACACTGAAGCTTTCTTT. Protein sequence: CASSLQGPYQMNTEAFF. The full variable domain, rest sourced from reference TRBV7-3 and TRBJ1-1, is GAGVSQTPSNKVTEKGKYVELRCDPISGHTALYWYRQSLGQGPEFLIYFQGTGAADDSGLPNDRFFAVRPEGSVSTLKIQRTERGDSAVYLCASSLQGPYQMNTEAFFGQGTRLTVV.

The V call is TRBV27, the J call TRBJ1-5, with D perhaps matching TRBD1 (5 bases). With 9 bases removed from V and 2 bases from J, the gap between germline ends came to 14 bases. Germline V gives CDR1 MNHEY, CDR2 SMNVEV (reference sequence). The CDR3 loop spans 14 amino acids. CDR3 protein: CASSGTWGNQPQHF. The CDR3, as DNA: TGTGCCAGTTCCGGGACCTGGGGCAATCAGCCCCAGCATTTT.

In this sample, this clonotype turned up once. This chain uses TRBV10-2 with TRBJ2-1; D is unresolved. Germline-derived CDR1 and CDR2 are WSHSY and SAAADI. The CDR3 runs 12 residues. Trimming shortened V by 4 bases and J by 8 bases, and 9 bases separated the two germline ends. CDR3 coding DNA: TGCGCCAGCAGTGGGTTTGGTGATGAGCAGTTCTTC. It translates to CASSGFGDEQFF.

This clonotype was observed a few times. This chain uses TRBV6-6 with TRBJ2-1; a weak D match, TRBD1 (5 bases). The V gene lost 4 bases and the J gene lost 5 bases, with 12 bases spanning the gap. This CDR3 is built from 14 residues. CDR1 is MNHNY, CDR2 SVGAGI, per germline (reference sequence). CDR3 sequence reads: CASSSYEGDNEQFF. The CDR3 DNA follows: TGTGCCAGCAGTTCCTATGAAGGGGACAATGAGCAGTTCTTC.

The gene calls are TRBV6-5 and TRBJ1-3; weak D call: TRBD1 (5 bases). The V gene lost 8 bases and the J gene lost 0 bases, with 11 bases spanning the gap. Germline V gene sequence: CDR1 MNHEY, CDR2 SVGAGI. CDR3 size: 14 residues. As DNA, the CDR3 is TGTGCCAGCGGGGGGTATTTCTCTGGAAACACCATATATTTT. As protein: CASGGYFSGNTIYF.

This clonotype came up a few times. The CDR3: CSARDHRGFYEQYF. CDR3 DNA sequence: TGCAGTGCTAGAGATCACAGGGGTTTTTACGAGCAGTACTTC. The gene calls are TRBV20-1 and TRBJ2-7, with TRBD1 matching over 7 bases. Germline CDR1 DFQATT, CDR2 SNEGSKA (reference sequence). The CDR3 has 14 residues. V shed 0 bases, J shed 4 bases, and the junction held 6 bases outside the gene matches.

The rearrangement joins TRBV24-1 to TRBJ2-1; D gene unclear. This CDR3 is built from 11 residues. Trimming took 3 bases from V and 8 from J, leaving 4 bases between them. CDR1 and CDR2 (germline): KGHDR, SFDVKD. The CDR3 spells CATSDGHEQFF. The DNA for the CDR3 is TGTGCCACCAGTGATGGCCATGAGCAGTTCTTC.